This TCR beta chain was obtained from a study of blood T cell repertoires in COVID-19. V shed 3 bases, J shed 1 base, and the junction held 6 bases outside the gene matches. CDR1 and CDR2 (germline): SGHRS, YFSETQ. The CDR3 length is 15 residues. This clone was counted between two and nine times. Sequencing was performed with immunoSEQ multiplex PCR; in TCRdb, only in-frame clones are kept and a portion is missing. Of 110,000 or so clones listed, about 85% are singletons. The source of this sequence is an older woman with COVID-19, enrolled during active disease. V is TRBV5-1 and J is TRBJ1-1; 7 bases are shared with TRBD1. The material sequenced was peripheral blood. This chain's CDR3 is CASSSGTAGNTEAFF. The CDR3 nucleotides read TGCGCCAGCAGCTCTGGGACAGCCGGGAACACTGAAGCTTTCTTT.